This TCR beta chain was identified in a study of technical replicates of blood from several donors. Sequencing used immunoSEQ multiplex PCR; TCRdb keeps in-frame clones, though not all of them. In the table there are around 77,000 clones, just under 95% of which are singletons. Sequenced input: T cells isolated from PBMCs. The receptor was isolated from a human donor in good health.

In DNA form, the CDR3 reads TGCGCCAGCAGCCGAGACAGGGGGCCCCCCTACGAGCAGTACTTC. Residues: CASSRDRGPPYEQYF. The genes are TRBV4-1 and TRBJ2-7; the match to TRBD1 covers 10 bases. Germline V gene data show CDR1 as MGHRA and CDR2 as YSYEKL. CDR3 length: 15 residues. The V gene end was trimmed by 4 bases and the J gene end by 2 bases; junction bases not matched to a gene: 5.